This TCR beta chain appears in the sequencing data of a study of Ad26.COV2.S vaccination and SARS-CoV-2 variants. Study-wide background: The authors gave Ad26.COV2.S intramuscularly, either once or twice 56 days apart. Study observations and caveats: Vaccinees displayed broader spike-specific TCR repertoires than placebo recipients.

Notes on this clone: Antigen specificity is unknown.

Treatment specified: around 19 received Ad26.COV2.S at low or high dose, single or two shots; roughly 5 received placebo; per-sample allocation not given. Collection of samples fell on day 63 after the first vaccine or placebo injection. Based in Boston, the donor was an adult of 18-55 years. Vaccination used an Ad26 vector expressing Wuhan-strain SARS-CoV-2 spike. V lost 4 bases, J lost 6 bases, and 16 bases lay in between. The CDR3 contains 14 residues. Germline V lookup: CDR1 MDHEN, CDR2 SYDVKM. Assay used: immunoSEQ multiplex PCR; TCRdb lists only in-frame clones, some missing. The sample consists of fewer than 500,000 clones, 80% to 90% of them appearing once.

The TCR originated in a person between 18 and 65 years old who received the Ad26.COV2.S COVID-19 vaccine or a placebo. The specimen was peripheral blood, collected in a trial of Ad26.COV2.S vaccine versus placebo. V gene TRBV28 combines with J gene TRBJ2-7; D perhaps matches TRBD1 (6 bases). The CDR3 protein is CASSYFRQAPEQYF. CDR3 DNA: TGTGCCAGCAGTTACTTTCGACAGGCGCCCGAGCAGTACTTC. Together with reference TRBV28 and TRBJ2-7, the CDR3 gives the full variable domain: DVKVTQSSRYLVKRTGEKVFLECVQDMDHENMFWYRQDPGLGLRLIYFSYDVKMKEKGDIPEGYSVSREKKERFSLILESASTNQTSMYLCASSYFRQAPEQYFGPGTRLTVT.